A selection of T cell receptor beta chains follows, all from one sample in a study of cytomegalovirus exposure and HLA in healthy donors. Produced via immunoSEQ multiplex PCR; TCRdb's table is partial and in-frame only. The sample yields 150,000 to 200,000 clones, around nine tenths seen once. What was sequenced was PBMCs. These receptors originate from a man aged 18 to 29 in good health and CMV-seronegative. Each CDR3 is given with its conserved first and last residue. Fields, in order: V gene, D gene, J gene, clone size, CDR3 DNA, CDR3 protein. A D gene is named only where the DNA matches it firmly. Only part of the rows carry a size: once, few, many, or a class if the clone is expanded.

v_call: TRBV7-6
d_call: -
j_call: TRBJ2-5
clone_size: -
cdr3_nt: TGTGCCAGCAGCTTACACAGGAGTGAAGAGACCCAGTACTTC
cdr3_aa: CASSLHRSEETQYF

v_call: TRBV7-8
d_call: TRBD2
j_call: TRBJ2-1
clone_size: -
cdr3_nt: TGTGCCAGCAGCTTGGAGCGGGGGCCGGGCAATGAGCAGTTCTTC
cdr3_aa: CASSLERGPGNEQFF

v_call: TRBV7-2
d_call: -
j_call: TRBJ2-3
clone_size: -
cdr3_nt: TGTGCCAGCAGCTTACCGGGACTCAAGAGGGCCGGCACAGATACGCAGTATTTT
cdr3_aa: CASSLPGLKRAGTDTQYF

v_call: TRBV27
d_call: -
j_call: TRBJ1-4
clone_size: -
cdr3_nt: TGTGCCAGCAGTCAGTTATCAACTAATGAAAAACTGTTTTTT
cdr3_aa: CASSQLSTNEKLFF

v_call: TRBV16
d_call: -
j_call: TRBJ1-1
clone_size: -
cdr3_nt: TGTGCCAGCAGCCAATCGGCGCGGCAGAACACTGAAGCTTTCTTT
cdr3_aa: CASSQSARQNTEAFF

v_call: TRBV25-1
d_call: -
j_call: TRBJ2-2
clone_size: -
cdr3_nt: TGTGCCAGCAGTTCAACTACGGCGAACACCGGGGAGCTGTTTTTT
cdr3_aa: CASSSTTANTGELFF

v_call: TRBV7-6
d_call: TRBD2
j_call: TRBJ2-7
clone_size: -
cdr3_nt: TGTGCCAGCAGCTTAGAAGCGGGAGGCCTGGCGCTTCCCTACGAGCAGTACTTC
cdr3_aa: CASSLEAGGLALPYEQYF

v_call: TRBV18
d_call: TRBD2
j_call: TRBJ2-2
clone_size: -
cdr3_nt: TGTGCCAGCTCACCCCCCCTAGCGGGGGCGAACACCGGGGAGCTGTTTTTT
cdr3_aa: CASSPPLAGANTGELFF

v_call: TRBV2
d_call: TRBD2
j_call: TRBJ2-3
clone_size: -
cdr3_nt: TGTGCCAGCAGTCCTCTTCTAGCGGGCAGCAACACAGATACGCAGTATTTT
cdr3_aa: CASSPLLAGSNTDTQYF

v_call: TRBV4-1
d_call: -
j_call: TRBJ2-7
clone_size: -
cdr3_nt: TGCGCCAGCAGCCAAGCATGGGGGGGCCCCGACGAGCAGTACTTC
cdr3_aa: CASSQAWGGPDEQYF

v_call: TRBV5-1
d_call: TRBD2
j_call: TRBJ2-1
clone_size: -
cdr3_nt: TGCGCCAGTAGCATGATGGGACTAGCGGGAAACGAGCAGTTCTTC
cdr3_aa: CASSMMGLAGNEQFF

v_call: TRBV4-1
d_call: TRBD1
j_call: TRBJ1-5
clone_size: -
cdr3_nt: TGCGCCAGCAGCCAAAGGGTACAGGGGGTTAGCAATCAGCCCCAGCATTTT
cdr3_aa: CASSQRVQGVSNQPQHF

v_call: TRBV11-2
d_call: TRBD2
j_call: TRBJ2-7
clone_size: -
cdr3_nt: TGTGCCAGCAGCCCGGGGGGGTACGAGCAGTACTTC
cdr3_aa: CASSPGGYEQYF

v_call: TRBV5-1
d_call: TRBD1
j_call: TRBJ2-2
clone_size: -
cdr3_nt: TGCGCCAGCAGCTTGGGCCGGGACAGGCACTACACCGGGGAGCTGTTTTTT
cdr3_aa: CASSLGRDRHYTGELFF

v_call: TRBV7-9
d_call: TRBD1
j_call: TRBJ1-6
clone_size: -
cdr3_nt: TGTGCCAGCAGCCTAGTGGGACAGGGGGATTCACCCCTCCACTTT
cdr3_aa: CASSLVGQGDSPLHF

v_call: TRBV28
d_call: -
j_call: TRBJ2-2
clone_size: -
cdr3_nt: TGTGCCAGCAGGCTGACGGACTCCGGGGAGCTGTTTTTT
cdr3_aa: CASRLTDSGELFF

v_call: TRBV28
d_call: -
j_call: TRBJ1-5
clone_size: -
cdr3_nt: -
cdr3_aa: CASSTSEPQHF

v_call: TRBV27
d_call: -
j_call: TRBJ2-2
clone_size: once
cdr3_nt: TGTGCCAGCAGTCCAACAGGGAGCATAAGCGCCGGGGAGCTGTTTTTT
cdr3_aa: CASSPTGSISAGELFF

v_call: TRBV14
d_call: -
j_call: TRBJ1-2
clone_size: -
cdr3_nt: TGTGCCAGCAGCCCCGGACAAGACTATGGCTACACCTTC
cdr3_aa: CASSPGQDYGYTF

v_call: TRBV19
d_call: -
j_call: TRBJ2-7
clone_size: -
cdr3_nt: TGTGCCAGTAGTATAGGTCCGGGGTTCTCCTCCTACGAGCAGTACTTC
cdr3_aa: CASSIGPGFSSYEQYF

v_call: TRBV27
d_call: -
j_call: TRBJ2-2
clone_size: -
cdr3_nt: TGTGCCAGCAGTTCCCGGGACATCAGGAACACCGGGGAGCTGTTTTTT
cdr3_aa: CASSSRDIRNTGELFF

v_call: TRBV18
d_call: TRBD1
j_call: TRBJ1-2
clone_size: -
cdr3_nt: TGTGCCAGCTCAAAACAGGGGGACAACTATGGCTACACCTTC
cdr3_aa: CASSKQGDNYGYTF

v_call: TRBV9
d_call: TRBD2
j_call: TRBJ2-1
clone_size: once
cdr3_nt: TGTGCCAGCAGCGCGGGGGGAAGGTACAATGAGCAGTTCTTC
cdr3_aa: CASSAGGRYNEQFF

v_call: TRBV21-1
d_call: -
j_call: TRBJ1-2
clone_size: -
cdr3_nt: TGTGCCAGCAGCCCCCCGCGTTGGGACAGGTGGCACAATGGCTACACCTTC
cdr3_aa: CASSPPRWDRWHNGYTF

v_call: TRBV5-1
d_call: -
j_call: TRBJ1-1
clone_size: -
cdr3_nt: TGCGCCAGCAGCTTGGCGCCGGGTCAAGGTGTCGGAGCTTTCTTT
cdr3_aa: CASSLAPGQGVGAFF

v_call: TRBV6-5
d_call: TRBD1
j_call: TRBJ2-5
clone_size: -
cdr3_nt: TGTGCCAGCAGATACGGGACAGGGGACCAGTACTTC
cdr3_aa: CASRYGTGDQYF

v_call: TRBV7-2
d_call: -
j_call: TRBJ2-1
clone_size: few
cdr3_nt: TGTGCCAGCTCACCGCCGCGGGGATCCTACAATGAGCAGTTCTTC
cdr3_aa: CASSPPRGSYNEQFF

v_call: TRBV19
d_call: -
j_call: TRBJ1-1
clone_size: -
cdr3_nt: TGTGCCAGTAGCCCGGGGTCGTACACTGAAGCTTTCTTT
cdr3_aa: CASSPGSYTEAFF

v_call: TRBV15
d_call: -
j_call: TRBJ1-1
clone_size: -
cdr3_nt: TGTGCCACCAGTATCCGGGACACCCTGCGGGACACTGAAGCTTTCTTT
cdr3_aa: CATSIRDTLRDTEAFF

v_call: TRBV30
d_call: -
j_call: TRBJ1-5
clone_size: -
cdr3_nt: TGTGCCTGGAGTCGGGGGTTTAGCAATCAGCCCCAGCATTTT
cdr3_aa: CAWSRGFSNQPQHF

v_call: TRBV27
d_call: -
j_call: TRBJ2-7
clone_size: -
cdr3_nt: TGTGCCAGCAGTTTAGCCCGGGACTACGAGCAGTACTTC
cdr3_aa: CASSLARDYEQYF

v_call: TRBV13
d_call: TRBD1
j_call: TRBJ1-2
clone_size: -
cdr3_nt: TGTGCCAGCAGCTCCCAACTAAAGACAGGGAATGACTATGGCTACACCTTC
cdr3_aa: CASSSQLKTGNDYGYTF

v_call: TRBV27
d_call: -
j_call: TRBJ2-7
clone_size: -
cdr3_nt: TGTGCCAGCAGGTACGGGAGAAGCTACGAGCAGTACTTC
cdr3_aa: CASRYGRSYEQYF

v_call: TRBV5-1
d_call: TRBD1
j_call: TRBJ2-3
clone_size: -
cdr3_nt: TGCGCCAGCAGCTCGGACAGGGCGGATACGCAGTATTTT
cdr3_aa: CASSSDRADTQYF

v_call: TRBV7-8
d_call: TRBD1
j_call: TRBJ1-5
clone_size: -
cdr3_nt: TGTGCCAGCAGCTCGCGGGACAGATATAGCAATCAGCCCCAGCATTTT
cdr3_aa: CASSSRDRYSNQPQHF

v_call: TRBV27
d_call: TRBD1
j_call: TRBJ1-2
clone_size: few
cdr3_nt: TGTGCCAGCAGTCCCAATTCCCGGGACAGGAGCGCCGGCTACACCTTC
cdr3_aa: CASSPNSRDRSAGYTF

v_call: TRBV5-4
d_call: TRBD1
j_call: TRBJ2-5
clone_size: -
cdr3_nt: TGTGCCAGCAGCCCCACCGACAGGGGGCCAGAGACCCAGTACTTC
cdr3_aa: CASSPTDRGPETQYF

v_call: TRBV4-3
d_call: -
j_call: TRBJ1-2
clone_size: -
cdr3_nt: TGCGCCAGCAGCCAAGAAAGATATCTCCCTAATGGCTACACCTTC
cdr3_aa: CASSQERYLPNGYTF

v_call: TRBV7-8
d_call: TRBD1
j_call: TRBJ2-4
clone_size: -
cdr3_nt: TGTGCCAGCAGCGACGGGACAGGGCTTCTCGCCAAAAACATTCAGTACTTC
cdr3_aa: CASSDGTGLLAKNIQYF

v_call: TRBV19
d_call: -
j_call: TRBJ1-4
clone_size: -
cdr3_nt: TGTGCCAGTAGTCCCCTAGAACTTGGTGATGAAAAACTGTTTTTT
cdr3_aa: CASSPLELGDEKLFF

v_call: TRBV27
d_call: -
j_call: TRBJ2-2
clone_size: -
cdr3_nt: TGTGCCAGCAGTTCTTATCAGGGTTACGGCGGGGAGCTGTTTTTT
cdr3_aa: CASSSYQGYGGELFF

v_call: TRBV4-2
d_call: TRBD2
j_call: TRBJ2-7
clone_size: -
cdr3_nt: TGTGCCAGCAGCCAAGTACCCAGGGACCTAGGGACTAGCGGGACCTACGAGCAGTACTTC
cdr3_aa: CASSQVPRDLGTSGTYEQYF

v_call: TRBV28
d_call: TRBD1
j_call: TRBJ1-3
clone_size: -
cdr3_nt: TGTGCCAGCAGTGCATGGACAGGGGGGGGACTCTCTGGAAACACCATATATTTT
cdr3_aa: CASSAWTGGGLSGNTIYF

v_call: TRBV2
d_call: -
j_call: TRBJ2-1
clone_size: -
cdr3_nt: TGTGCCAGCAGTGTCCCCTTCCCCTCCTACAATGAGCAGTTCTTC
cdr3_aa: CASSVPFPSYNEQFF